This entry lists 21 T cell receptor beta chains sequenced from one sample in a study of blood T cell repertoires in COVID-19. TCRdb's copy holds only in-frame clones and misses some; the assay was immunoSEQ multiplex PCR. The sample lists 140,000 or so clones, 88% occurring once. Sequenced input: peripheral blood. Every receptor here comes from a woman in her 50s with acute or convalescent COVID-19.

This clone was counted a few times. CDR3 DNA: TGTGCCAGCAGTTACTCGCCTAGCGTCCCCACAGATACGCAGTATTTT. Its translation is CASSYSPSVPTDTQYF. The V and J genes are TRBV6-2 or TRBV6-3 and TRBJ2-3, with D tentatively TRBD2 (6 bases). There are 16 residues in the CDR3. CDR1 MNHEY and CDR2 SVGEGT come from the germline V gene. V was trimmed by 0 bases and J by 2 bases, leaving 12 bases between them.

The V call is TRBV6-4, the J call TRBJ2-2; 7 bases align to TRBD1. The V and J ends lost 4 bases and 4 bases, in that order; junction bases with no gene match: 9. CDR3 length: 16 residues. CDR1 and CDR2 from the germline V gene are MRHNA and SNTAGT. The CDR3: CASSAETGLGTGELFF. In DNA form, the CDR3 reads TGTGCCAGCAGTGCAGAGACAGGGCTTGGCACCGGGGAGCTGTTTTTT.

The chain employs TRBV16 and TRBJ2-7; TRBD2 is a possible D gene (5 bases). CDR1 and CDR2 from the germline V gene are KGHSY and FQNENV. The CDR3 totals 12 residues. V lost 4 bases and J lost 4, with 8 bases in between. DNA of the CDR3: TGTGCCAGCAGCCCCGAGGGATACGAGCAGTACTTC. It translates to CASSPEGYEQYF.

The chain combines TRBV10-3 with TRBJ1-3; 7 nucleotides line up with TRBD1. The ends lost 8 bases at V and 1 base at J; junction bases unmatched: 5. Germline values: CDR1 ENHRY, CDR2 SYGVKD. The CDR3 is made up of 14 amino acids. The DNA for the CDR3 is TGTGCCATCCGAGGGGGCCGGTCTGGAAACACCATATATTTT. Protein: CAIRGGRSGNTIYF.

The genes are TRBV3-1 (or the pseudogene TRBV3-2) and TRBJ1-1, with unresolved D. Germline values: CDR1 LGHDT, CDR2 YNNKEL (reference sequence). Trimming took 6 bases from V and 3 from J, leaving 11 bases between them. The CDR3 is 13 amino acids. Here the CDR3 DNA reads TGTGCCAGCAGTCCTCTGCAGGACACTGAAGCTTTCTTT. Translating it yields CASSPLQDTEAFF.

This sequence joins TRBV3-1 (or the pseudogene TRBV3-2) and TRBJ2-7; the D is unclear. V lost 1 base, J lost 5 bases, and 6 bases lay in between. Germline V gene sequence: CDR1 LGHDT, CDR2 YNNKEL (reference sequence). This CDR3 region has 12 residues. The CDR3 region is CASSQAGNEQYF. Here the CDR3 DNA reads TGTGCCAGCAGCCAAGCAGGTAACGAGCAGTACTTC.

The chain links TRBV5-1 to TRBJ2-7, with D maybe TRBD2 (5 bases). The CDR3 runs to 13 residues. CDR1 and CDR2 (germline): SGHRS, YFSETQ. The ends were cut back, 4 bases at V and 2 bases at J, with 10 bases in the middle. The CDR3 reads CASSAGGTYEQYF. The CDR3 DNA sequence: TGCGCCAGCAGCGCCGGAGGTACCTACGAGCAGTACTTC.

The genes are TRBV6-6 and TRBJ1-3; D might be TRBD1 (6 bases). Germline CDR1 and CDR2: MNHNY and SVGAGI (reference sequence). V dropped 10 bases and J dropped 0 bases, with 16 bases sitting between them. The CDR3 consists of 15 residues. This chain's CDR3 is CATSPGHLSGNTIYF. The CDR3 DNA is TGTGCCACCTCGCCGGGACACCTCTCTGGAAACACCATATATTTT.

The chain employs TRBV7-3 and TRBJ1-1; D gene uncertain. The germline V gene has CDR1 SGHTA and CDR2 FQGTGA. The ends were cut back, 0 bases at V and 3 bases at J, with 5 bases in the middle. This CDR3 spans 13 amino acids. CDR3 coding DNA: TGTGCCAGCAGCTTAACGCGGGACACTGAAGCTTTCTTT. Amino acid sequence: CASSLTRDTEAFF.

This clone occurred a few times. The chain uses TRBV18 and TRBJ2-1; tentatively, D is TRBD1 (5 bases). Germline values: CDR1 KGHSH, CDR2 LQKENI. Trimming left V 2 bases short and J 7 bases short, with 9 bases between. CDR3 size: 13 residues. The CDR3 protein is CASSPNRQNEQFF. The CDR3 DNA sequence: TGTGCCAGCTCACCAAACAGGCAGAATGAGCAGTTCTTC.

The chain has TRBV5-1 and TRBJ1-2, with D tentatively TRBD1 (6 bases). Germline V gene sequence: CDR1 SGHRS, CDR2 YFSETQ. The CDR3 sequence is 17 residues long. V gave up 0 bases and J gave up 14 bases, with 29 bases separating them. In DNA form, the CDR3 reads TGCGCCAGCAGCTTGGATATAACAGGGCAGGTTTTATGGCTGGGGACCTTC. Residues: CASSLDITGQVLWLGTF.

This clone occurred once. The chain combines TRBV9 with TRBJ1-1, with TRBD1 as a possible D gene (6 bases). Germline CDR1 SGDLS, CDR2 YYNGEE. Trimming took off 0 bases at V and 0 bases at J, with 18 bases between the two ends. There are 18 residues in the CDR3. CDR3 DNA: TGTGCCAGCAGCGTAGTAGGTCACCCACAGGGTATGAACACTGAAGCTTTCTTT. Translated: CASSVVGHPQGMNTEAFF.

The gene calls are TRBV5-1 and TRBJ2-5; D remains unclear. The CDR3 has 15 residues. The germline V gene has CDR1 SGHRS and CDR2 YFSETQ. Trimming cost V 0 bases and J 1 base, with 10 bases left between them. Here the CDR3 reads CASSLAGTVQETQYF. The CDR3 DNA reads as TGCGCCAGCAGCTTGGCCGGTACGGTCCAAGAGACCCAGTACTTC.

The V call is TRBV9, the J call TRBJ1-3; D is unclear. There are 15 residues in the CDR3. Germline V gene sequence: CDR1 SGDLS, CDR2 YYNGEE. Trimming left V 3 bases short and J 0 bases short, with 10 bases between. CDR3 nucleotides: TGTGCCAGCAGCGGGGAGACATTCTCTGGAAACACCATATATTTT. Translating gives CASSGETFSGNTIYF.

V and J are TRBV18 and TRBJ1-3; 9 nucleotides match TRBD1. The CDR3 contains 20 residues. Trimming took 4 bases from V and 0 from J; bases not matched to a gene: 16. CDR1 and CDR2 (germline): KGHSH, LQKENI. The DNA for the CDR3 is TGTGCCAGCTCACGAAACACCTTAACCGGGACAGGGAACTCTGGAAACACCATATATTTT. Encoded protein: CASSRNTLTGTGNSGNTIYF.

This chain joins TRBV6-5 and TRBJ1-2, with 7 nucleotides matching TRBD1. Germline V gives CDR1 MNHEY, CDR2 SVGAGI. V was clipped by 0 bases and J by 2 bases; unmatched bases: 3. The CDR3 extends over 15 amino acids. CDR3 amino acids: CASSYSRTGNYGYTF. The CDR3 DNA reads TGTGCCAGCAGTTACTCCCGGACAGGAAACTATGGCTACACCTTC.

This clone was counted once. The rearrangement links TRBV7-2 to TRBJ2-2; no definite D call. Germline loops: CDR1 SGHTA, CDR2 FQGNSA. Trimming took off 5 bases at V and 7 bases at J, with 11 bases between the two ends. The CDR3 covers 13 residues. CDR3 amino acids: CASSGFSGGELFF. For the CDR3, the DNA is TGTGCCAGCAGCGGATTTTCGGGCGGGGAGCTGTTTTTT.

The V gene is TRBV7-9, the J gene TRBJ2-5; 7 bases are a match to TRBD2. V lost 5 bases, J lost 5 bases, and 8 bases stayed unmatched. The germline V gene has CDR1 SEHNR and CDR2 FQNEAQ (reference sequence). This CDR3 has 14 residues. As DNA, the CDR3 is TGTGCCAGCAGCCCAACTAGCGAGGGCGAGACCCAGTACTTC. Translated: CASSPTSEGETQYF.

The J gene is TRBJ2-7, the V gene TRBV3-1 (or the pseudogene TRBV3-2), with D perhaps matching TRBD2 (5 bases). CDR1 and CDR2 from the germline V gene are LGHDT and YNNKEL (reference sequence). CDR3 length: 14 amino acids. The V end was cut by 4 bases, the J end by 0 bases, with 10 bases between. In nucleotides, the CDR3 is TGTGCCAGCAGCCCCCTCGGGGTCTCCTACGAGCAGTACTTC. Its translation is CASSPLGVSYEQYF.

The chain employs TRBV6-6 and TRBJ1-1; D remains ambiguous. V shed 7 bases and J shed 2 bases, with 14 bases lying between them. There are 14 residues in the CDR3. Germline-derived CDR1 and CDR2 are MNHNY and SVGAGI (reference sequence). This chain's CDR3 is CASITVNSNTEAFF. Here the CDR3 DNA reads TGTGCCAGCATTACCGTCAACAGCAACACTGAAGCTTTCTTT.

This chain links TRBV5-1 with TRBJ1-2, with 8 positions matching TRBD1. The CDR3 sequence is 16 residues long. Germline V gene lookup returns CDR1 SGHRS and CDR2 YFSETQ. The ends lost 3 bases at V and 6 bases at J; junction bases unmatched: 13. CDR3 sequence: CASSSIIGGQGNGYTF. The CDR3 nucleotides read TGCGCCAGCAGCTCAATTATTGGTGGACAGGGAAATGGCTACACCTTC.